This T cell receptor (beta chain) appears in the sequencing data of a study of CD8 T cells in ankylosing spondylitis. Findings and limits, study-wide: Significant enrichment of disease-linked clones was reported in matched ankylosing spondylitis synovial fluid. CD8+ by phenotype, disease-linked clones were relatively rare in peripheral blood. Reports of some motif variants in reactive arthritis synovial fluid and blood predate this one. Seemingly characteristic of ankylosing spondylitis blood was a TCR beta motif consisting of several highly homologous variants.

Germline V gene lookup returns CDR1 MNHEY and CDR2 SMNVEV (reference sequence). This CDR3 has 14 amino acids. V was pared by 7 bases and J by 3 bases, with 9 bases of the junction left unmatched. TCRdb ran MiXCR on the 5' RACE reads and lists one entry per CDR3 protein. Here the sample spans a few hundred thousand distinct CDR3 sequences, about 22% being singletons. In this sample, this clonotype turned up a few times. Its antigen is currently unknown. The specimen was blood, either unsorted or a sorted T cell fraction (not recorded which). This TCR came from a male donor with ankylosing spondylitis. This chain connects TRBV27 to TRBJ2-7; 7 nucleotides agree with TRBD2. This CDR3 reads CASTPRGGGYEQYF. The DNA of the CDR3 is TGTGCCAGCACACCTCGGGGCGGGGGCTACGAGCAGTACTTC.